The 21 T cell receptor beta chains below come from one sample, sequenced in a study of graft-versus-host responses after intestinal transplantation. TCRdb's copy holds only in-frame clones and misses some; the assay was immunoSEQ multiplex PCR. There are tens of thousands of clones in the sample; 92% occur only once, and 0.65% to 0.75% lies in the top ten. Sequences were derived from PBMCs, sampled 98 days after intestinal transplantation. The receptors originated from a human patient who received an intestinal transplant, so some T cells may come from the graft donor.

In its sample, this clone was seen once. The chain uses TRBV9 and TRBJ2-1; 9 bases are shared with TRBD2. Trimming took 4 bases from V and 4 from J; bases not matched to a gene: 6. This CDR3 contains 15 residues. Germline loops: CDR1 SGDLS, CDR2 YYNGEE. The CDR3 nucleotides are TGTGCCAGCAGCCTTCTAGCGGGGCGTTACAATGAGCAGTTCTTC. It is translated as CASSLLAGRYNEQFF.

The V gene is TRBV19, the J gene TRBJ2-1, with D possibly TRBD1 on 5 matching bases. Germline V CDR1 and CDR2: LNHDA, SQIVND (reference sequence). Trimming cost V 1 base and J 8 bases, with 15 bases left between them. The CDR3 is 15 amino acids. CDR3 nucleotide sequence: TGTGCCAGTAGTATAGTGCAGGGAAGCGTCCATGAGCAGTTCTTC. This codes for CASSIVQGSVHEQFF.

This chain connects TRBV15 to TRBJ2-2, with D possibly TRBD1 on 6 matching bases. V shed 2 bases and J shed 1 base, with 11 bases lying between them. This CDR3 is built from 16 residues. The V gene's germline CDR1 is LNHNV and CDR2 YYDKDF (reference sequence). The CDR3 DNA reads TGTGCCACCAGCAGAACCCCGGGACAGAACACCGGGGAGCTGTTTTTT. Translated: CATSRTPGQNTGELFF.

The V and J genes are TRBV5-1 and TRBJ1-6, with 7 bases matching TRBD1. V lost 4 bases and J lost 0; bases outside the gene matches: 4. The CDR3 runs 16 residues. Germline V gene data show CDR1 as SGHRS and CDR2 as YFSETQ. The CDR3 sequence is CASSVRDSSYNSPLHF. In DNA form, the CDR3 reads TGCGCCAGCAGCGTCCGGGACAGCTCCTATAATTCACCCCTCCACTTT.

This chain links TRBV6-5 with TRBJ2-7; 7 positions agree with TRBD1. The CDR3 consists of 13 residues. Germline-derived CDR1 and CDR2 are MNHEY and SVGAGI. With 8 bases clipped from V and 4 bases from J, the junction kept 8 bases outside the gene matches. The CDR3 nucleotides read TGTGCCAGCGGAACCGGGACAGCTTACGAGCAGTACTTC. Translating gives CASGTGTAYEQYF.

The V gene is TRBV2, the J gene TRBJ1-5; D is ambiguous. CDR1 is SNHLY, CDR2 FYNNEI, per germline. The CDR3 length is 15 residues. V was clipped by 4 bases and J by 1 base, with 11 bases between them. CDR3 nucleotides: TGTGCCAGCAGTGGGGAGGGAGTAAGCAATCAGCCCCAGCATTTT. This sequence encodes CASSGEGVSNQPQHF.

Only one count was recorded for this clone. The gene calls are TRBV9 and TRBJ1-1; 7 nucleotides line up with TRBD1. Unmatched junction bases numbered 8, after V lost 7 bases and J lost 8 bases. Germline CDR1 SGDLS, CDR2 YYNGEE. This CDR3 comprises 12 residues. The CDR3 DNA reads as TGTGCCAGCGCCTCGACAGGGTCGGAAGCTTTCTTT. Encoded protein: CASASTGSEAFF. Filled out from reference TRBV9 and TRBJ1-1, the complete variable domain reads DSGVTQTPKHLITATGQRVTLRCSPRSGDLSVYWYQQSLDQGLQFLIQYYNGEERAKGNILERFSAQQFPDLHSELNLSSLELGDSALYFCASASTGSEAFFGQGTRLTVV.

The chain has TRBV27 and TRBJ2-1; D remains ambiguous. The CDR3 extends over 13 amino acids. Germline V gene lookup returns CDR1 MNHEY and CDR2 SMNVEV (reference sequence). Trimming removed 2 bases at V and 4 bases at J, with 6 bases between. The CDR3 DNA reads TGTGCCAGCAGTTTAGGGGTATACAATGAGCAGTTCTTC. Translated: CASSLGVYNEQFF.

Points on this clone: Other nucleotide sequences in the sample specify the same CDR3. The chain links TRBV9 to TRBJ2-7; 10 positions match TRBD2. After removal of 0 bases from V and 2 bases from J, the junction contained 2 bases not matched to a gene. The CDR3 is 15 residues long. CDR1 SGDLS and CDR2 YYNGEE come from the germline V gene. As DNA, the CDR3 is TGTGCCAGCAGCGTAGGTCTAGCGGGAGCCTACGAGCAGTACTTC. Encoded protein: CASSVGLAGAYEQYF.

This chain joins TRBV27 and TRBJ2-2; D is perhaps TRBD2 (6 bases). Germline loops: CDR1 MNHEY, CDR2 SMNVEV (reference sequence). V lost 0 bases and J lost 4, with 6 bases in between. CDR3 length: 14 amino acids. DNA for the CDR3: TGTGCCAGCAGTTTATCGGGGGGCACCGGGGAGCTGTTTTTT. It is translated as CASSLSGGTGELFF.

The chain links TRBV18 to TRBJ1-2; the D gene is possibly TRBD1 (6 bases). The length of the CDR3 is 14 residues. In germline, CDR1 is KGHSH, CDR2 LQKENI. With 3 bases removed from V and 7 bases from J, the gap between germline ends came to 15 bases. DNA for the CDR3: TGTGCCAGCTCACCCTCCAGGGGCGGCTCTGGCTACACCTTC. This sequence encodes CASSPSRGGSGYTF.

The rearrangement links TRBV4-1 to TRBJ2-7, with a tentative D call TRBD1 (6 bases). The CDR3 contains 15 residues. Trimming removed 2 bases at V and 2 bases at J, with 13 bases between. The V gene's germline CDR1 is MGHRA and CDR2 YSYEKL. The CDR3 DNA reads as TGCGCCAGCAGCCAATTCCCGGGACACCCCTACGAGCAGTACTTC. Translated: CASSQFPGHPYEQYF.

The V call is TRBV2, the J call TRBJ1-4; D is perhaps TRBD1 (6 bases). V lost 10 bases and J 6 bases, leaving 12 bases between the germline ends. This CDR3 contains 12 residues. CDR1 is SNHLY, CDR2 FYNNEI, per germline. CDR3 in DNA: TGTGCCACCCGAGGGGGGTATGAAAAACTGTTTTTT. Amino acids: CATRGGYEKLFF.

The chain carries TRBV4-1 and TRBJ2-3; no clear D. The V gene lost 2 bases and the J gene lost 8 bases, with 11 bases spanning the gap. This CDR3 has 13 amino acids. Germline assignment: CDR1 MGHRA and CDR2 YSYEKL. CDR3 region: CASSQQEWGTQYF. CDR3 sequence (DNA): TGCGCCAGCAGCCAACAGGAGTGGGGTACGCAGTATTTT.

The rearrangement links TRBV27 to TRBJ2-5, with D tentatively TRBD1 (5 bases). Trimming stripped 0 bases from V and 4 bases from J, with 12 bases between. Germline-derived CDR1 and CDR2 are MNHEY and SMNVEV (reference sequence). The CDR3 totals 15 residues. The CDR3: CASSLSRTMVETQYF. DNA of the CDR3: TGTGCCAGCAGTTTATCAAGGACAATGGTAGAGACCCAGTACTTC.

The chain recombines TRBV2 with TRBJ2-7; 8 nucleotides agree with TRBD2. After removal of 6 bases from V and 7 bases from J, the junction contained 11 bases not matched to a gene. This CDR3 has 14 residues. Germline V gene sequence: CDR1 SNHLY, CDR2 FYNNEI. The CDR3 DNA reads as TGTGCCAGCAGGGGGGGCCTAGCGGGTTTGGAGCAGTACTTC. It specifies CASRGGLAGLEQYF.

J is TRBJ2-7 and V is TRBV5-4, with D possibly being TRBD2 (6 bases). Trimming removed 0 bases at V and 0 bases at J, with 10 bases between. The CDR3 extends over 15 amino acids. CDR1 SGHNT and CDR2 YYREEE come from the germline V gene (reference sequence). CDR3 sequence (DNA): TGTGCCAGCAGCTTGGAGGGAGGCCTCTCCTACGAGCAGTACTTC. It is translated as CASSLEGGLSYEQYF. Full variable domain (remainder filled in from reference TRBV5-4 and TRBJ2-7): ETGVTQSPTHLIKTRGQQVTLRCSSQSGHNTVSWYQQALGQGPQFIFQYYREEENGRGNFPPRFSGLQFPNYSSELNVNALELDDSALYLCASSLEGGLSYEQYFGPGTRLTVT.

The chain recombines TRBV6-6 with TRBJ1-6, with 9 bases matching TRBD1. The CDR3 covers 14 residues. With 4 bases clipped from V and 6 bases from J, the junction kept 1 base outside the gene matches. Germline V gene data show CDR1 as MNHNY and CDR2 as SVGAGI (reference sequence). The CDR3 nucleotides are TGTGCCAGCAGTTTACAGGGGGCTAATTCACCCCTCCACTTT. Residues: CASSLQGANSPLHF.

This clone appeared a single time. The CDR3, as DNA: TGTGCCAGCAGTTTATCGAGACCACCCCGGTCCGAGCAGTACTTC. It translates to CASSLSRPPRSEQYF. The chain couples TRBV27 to TRBJ2-7; no reliable D call. In germline, CDR1 is MNHEY, CDR2 SMNVEV (reference sequence). The CDR3 covers 15 residues. The V gene lost 0 bases and the J gene lost 6 bases, with 15 bases spanning the gap.

The CDR3 loop is CASTLGLAGTGELFF. CDR3 DNA sequence: TGTGCCAGTACCCTGGGACTAGCGGGAACCGGGGAGCTGTTTTTT. The chain employs TRBV19 and TRBJ2-2, with 13 bases aligning to TRBD2. The CDR3 loop spans 15 amino acids. Germline CDR1 and CDR2: LNHDA and SQIVND (reference sequence). J was trimmed by 5 bases and V by 7 bases; bases with no gene match: 4.

The chain has TRBV13 and TRBJ2-3; 7 bases match TRBD2. CDR1 is PRHDT and CDR2 is FYEKMQ in the germline V gene (reference sequence). The CDR3 loop spans 17 amino acids. After removal of 1 base from V and 2 bases from J, the junction contained 9 bases not matched to a gene. The CDR3 sequence: CASSLELASGYTDTQYF. The CDR3 coding sequence is TGTGCCAGCAGCTTAGAGCTGGCTAGCGGCTACACAGATACGCAGTATTTT.